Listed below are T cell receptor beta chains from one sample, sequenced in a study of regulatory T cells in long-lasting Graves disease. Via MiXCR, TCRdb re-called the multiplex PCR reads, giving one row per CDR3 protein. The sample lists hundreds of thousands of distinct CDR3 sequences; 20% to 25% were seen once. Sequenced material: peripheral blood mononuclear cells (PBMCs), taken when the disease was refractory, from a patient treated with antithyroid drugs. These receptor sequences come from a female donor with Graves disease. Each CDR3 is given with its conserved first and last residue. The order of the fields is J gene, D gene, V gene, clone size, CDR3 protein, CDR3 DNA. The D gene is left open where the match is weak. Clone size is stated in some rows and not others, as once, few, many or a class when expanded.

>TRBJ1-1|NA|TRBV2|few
CASIRRGGTEAFF
TGTGCCAGCATCCGACGGGGCGGGACTGAAGCTTTCTTT
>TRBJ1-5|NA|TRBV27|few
CASSLGGSSQPQHF
TGTGCCAGCAGTTTGGGGGGAAGCAGTCAGCCCCAGCATTTT
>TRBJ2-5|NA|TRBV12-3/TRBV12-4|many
CASKRSSETQYF
TGTGCCAGCAAGCGCTCCTCGGAGACCCAGTACTTC
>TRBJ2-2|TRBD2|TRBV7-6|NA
CASSLAVGTRAGELFF
TGTGCCAGCAGCTTAGCCGTTGGGACTAGGGCCGGGGAGCTGTTTTTT
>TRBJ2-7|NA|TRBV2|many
CASGRDNYEQYF
TGTGCCAGCGGCCGGGACAACTACGAGCAGTACTTC
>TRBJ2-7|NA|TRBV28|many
CASTQNGVQYF
TGTGCCAGCACCCAAAACGGGGTACAGTACTTC
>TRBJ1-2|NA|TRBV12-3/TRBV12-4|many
CASRTTLRGGYTF
TGTGCCAGCAGGACCACACTCAGGGGTGGCTACACCTTC
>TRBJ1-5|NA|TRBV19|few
CASNIQGLGQPQHF
TGTGCCAGTAACATACAGGGTTTAGGTCAGCCCCAGCATTTT
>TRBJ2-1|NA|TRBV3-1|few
CASSQVRRGEQFF
TGTGCCAGCAGCCAAGTTCGAAGGGGTGAGCAGTTCTTC
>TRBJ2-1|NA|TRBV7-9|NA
CASSPRSSYNEQFF
TGTGCCAGCAGCCCTAGGAGCTCCTACAATGAGCAGTTCTTC
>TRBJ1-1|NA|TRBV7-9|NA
CASSLVGWGPDTEAFF
TGTGCCAGCAGCTTAGTCGGGTGGGGCCCCGACACTGAAGCTTTCTTT
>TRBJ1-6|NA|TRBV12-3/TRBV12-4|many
CASSSLGGAQSPLHF
TGTGCCAGCAGTTCCCTGGGGGGGGCTCAATCACCCCTCCACTTT
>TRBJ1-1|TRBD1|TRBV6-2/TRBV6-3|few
CASSRQGWSTEAFF
TGTGCCAGCAGTCGACAGGGGTGGAGCACTGAAGCTTTCTTT
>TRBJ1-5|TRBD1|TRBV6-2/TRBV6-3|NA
CASSTTTGAQPQHF
TGTGCCAGCAGTACGACGACAGGGGCCCAGCCCCAGCATTTT
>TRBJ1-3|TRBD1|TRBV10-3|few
CAISGQGAPRNTIYF
TGTGCCATCAGTGGACAGGGGGCGCCAAGAAACACCATATATTTT
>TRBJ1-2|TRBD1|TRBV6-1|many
CASSTTGGSYGYTF
TGTGCCAGCAGTACTACAGGGGGCAGCTATGGCTACACCTTC
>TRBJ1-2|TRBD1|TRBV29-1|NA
CSVGAGTGYGYTF
TGCAGCGTTGGTGCCGGGACAGGCTATGGCTACACCTTC
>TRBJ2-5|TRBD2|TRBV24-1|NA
CATSEPPGLAGDETQYF
TGTGCCACCAGTGAGCCACCGGGACTAGCGGGCGACGAGACCCAGTACTTC
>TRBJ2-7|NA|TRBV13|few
CASSPEQGSNEQYF
TGTGCCAGCAGCCCCGAACAGGGTTCCAACGAGCAGTACTTC
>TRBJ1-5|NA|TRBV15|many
CATSRDRGLASSNQPQHF
TGTGCCACCAGCAGAGATCGCGGACTAGCTTCTAGCAATCAGCCCCAGCATTTT
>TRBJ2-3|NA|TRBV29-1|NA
CSVEVRATSTDTQYF
TGCAGCGTTGAGGTACGGGCTACTAGCACAGATACGCAGTATTTT
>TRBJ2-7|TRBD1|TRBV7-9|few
CASSSISGTDSYEQYF
TGTGCCAGCAGCTCAATCTCCGGGACAGATTCCTACGAGCAGTACTTC
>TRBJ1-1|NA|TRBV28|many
CASSFVHTEAFF
TGTGCCAGCAGTTTCGTACACACTGAAGCTTTCTTT
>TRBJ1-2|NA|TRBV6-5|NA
CASSYGRIRGYGYTF
TGTGCCAGCAGTTACGGCCGAATCCGAGGCTATGGCTACACCTTC
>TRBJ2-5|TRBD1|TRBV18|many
CASSSRDRGETQYF
TGTGCCAGCAGTTCCCGGGACAGGGGGGAGACCCAGTACTTC
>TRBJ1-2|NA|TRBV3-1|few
CASSQVVGTAGYTF
TGTGCCAGCAGCCAAGTAGTGGGGACCGCTGGCTACACCTTC
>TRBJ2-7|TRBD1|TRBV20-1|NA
CSARTGLVRSYEQYF
TGCAGTGCTCGGACAGGTCTAGTGAGGTCCTACGAGCAGTACTTC
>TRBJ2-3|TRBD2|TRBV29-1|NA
CSVPGGTTDTQYF
TGCAGCGTACCGGGGGGGACCACAGATACGCAGTATTTT
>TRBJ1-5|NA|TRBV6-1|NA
CASRVQVFEDQPQHF
TGTGCCAGCAGAGTACAGGTGTTTGAGGATCAGCCCCAGCATTTT
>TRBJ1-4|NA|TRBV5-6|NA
CASSPVGDEKLFF
TGTGCCAGCAGCCCAGTCGGAGATGAAAAACTGTTTTTT
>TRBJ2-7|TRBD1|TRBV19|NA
CASSHDRGHYEQYF
TGTGCCAGTAGTCACGACAGGGGGCACTACGAGCAGTACTTC
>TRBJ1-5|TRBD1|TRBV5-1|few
CASSPGTADNQPQHF
TGCGCCAGCAGCCCCGGGACAGCGGACAATCAGCCCCAGCATTTT
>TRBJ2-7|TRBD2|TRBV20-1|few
CSATISGGRTYEQYF
TGCAGTGCCACAATTTCGGGGGGTAGAACCTACGAGCAGTACTTC
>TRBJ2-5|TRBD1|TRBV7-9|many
CASSNRDSQETQYF
TGTGCCAGCAGCAACCGGGACAGCCAAGAGACCCAGTACTTC
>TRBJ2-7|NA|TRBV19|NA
CASMAQGWHEQYF
TGTGCCAGTATGGCCCAGGGGTGGCACGAGCAGTACTTC
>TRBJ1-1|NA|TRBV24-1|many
CATSDLPGTNTEAFF
TGTGCCACCAGTGATTTGCCAGGGACGAACACTGAAGCTTTCTTT
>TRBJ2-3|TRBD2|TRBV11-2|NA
CASSSLAGGRSTQYF
TGTGCCAGCAGCTCACTAGCGGGGGGGCGATCGACGCAGTATTTT
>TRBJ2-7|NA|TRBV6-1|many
CASGTESSYEQYF
TGTGCCAGCGGGACGGAGAGCTCCTACGAGCAGTACTTC
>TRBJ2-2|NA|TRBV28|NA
CASSLSSGTGELFF
TGTGCCAGCAGCCTATCCTCAGGGACCGGGGAGCTGTTTTTT
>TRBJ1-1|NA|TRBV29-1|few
CSALGAINAGTEAFF
TGCAGCGCGTTGGGTGCAATAAACGCGGGTACTGAAGCTTTCTTT
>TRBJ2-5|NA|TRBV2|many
CASSEDETQYF
TGTGCCAGCAGTGAGGACGAGACCCAGTACTTC
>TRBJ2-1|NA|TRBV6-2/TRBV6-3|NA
CASSYPELDNEQFF
TGTGCCAGCAGTTACCCGGAACTAGACAATGAGCAGTTCTTC
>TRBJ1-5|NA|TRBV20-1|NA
CSAWGGWSNQPQHF
TGCAGTGCTTGGGGAGGTTGGAGCAATCAGCCCCAGCATTTT
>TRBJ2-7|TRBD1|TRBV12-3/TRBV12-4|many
CASSSGTGESEQYF
TGTGCCAGCAGTTCCGGGACAGGGGAGAGCGAGCAGTACTTC
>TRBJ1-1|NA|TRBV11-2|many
CASSTGTDTEAFF
TGTGCCAGCAGCACAGGGACGGACACTGAAGCTTTCTTT
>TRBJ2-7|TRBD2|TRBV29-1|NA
CSVTMDKGLAPEQYF
TGCAGCGTTACCATGGACAAGGGACTAGCGCCCGAGCAGTACTTC
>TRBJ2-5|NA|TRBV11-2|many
CASSVGETGKETQYF
TGTGCCAGCAGCGTAGGCGAAACCGGGAAAGAGACCCAGTACTTC
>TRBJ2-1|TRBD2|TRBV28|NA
CASRSPTSGGALYYNEQFF
TGTGCCAGCCGCAGTCCGACTAGCGGGGGGGCATTGTATTACAATGAGCAGTTCTTC
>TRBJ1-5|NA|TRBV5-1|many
CASSLEGRGNQPQHF
TGCGCCAGCAGCTTGGAAGGGAGAGGCAATCAGCCCCAGCATTTT
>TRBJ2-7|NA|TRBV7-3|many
CASSSPGGVFPYEQYF
TGTGCCAGCAGCTCCCCTGGCGGAGTTTTTCCCTACGAGCAGTACTTC
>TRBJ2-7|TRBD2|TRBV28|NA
CASRSGGRDTYEQYF
TGTGCCAGCAGATCGGGTGGGAGGGATACCTACGAGCAGTACTTC
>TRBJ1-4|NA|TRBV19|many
CASSISRRREKLFF
TGTGCCAGTAGTATTAGTCGAAGGCGGGAAAAACTGTTTTTT
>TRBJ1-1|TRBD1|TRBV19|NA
CASSIPTGRGTEAFF
TGTGCCAGTAGTATTCCGACAGGGCGAGGGACTGAAGCTTTCTTT
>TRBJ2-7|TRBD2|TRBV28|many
CASSLLNLAGGSTYEQYF
TGTGCCAGCAGTTTACTAAACCTAGCGGGAGGCTCCACCTACGAGCAGTACTTC
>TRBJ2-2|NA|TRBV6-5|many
CASSYGQTIEELFF
TGTGCCAGCAGTTACGGACAGACAATCGAGGAGCTGTTTTTT